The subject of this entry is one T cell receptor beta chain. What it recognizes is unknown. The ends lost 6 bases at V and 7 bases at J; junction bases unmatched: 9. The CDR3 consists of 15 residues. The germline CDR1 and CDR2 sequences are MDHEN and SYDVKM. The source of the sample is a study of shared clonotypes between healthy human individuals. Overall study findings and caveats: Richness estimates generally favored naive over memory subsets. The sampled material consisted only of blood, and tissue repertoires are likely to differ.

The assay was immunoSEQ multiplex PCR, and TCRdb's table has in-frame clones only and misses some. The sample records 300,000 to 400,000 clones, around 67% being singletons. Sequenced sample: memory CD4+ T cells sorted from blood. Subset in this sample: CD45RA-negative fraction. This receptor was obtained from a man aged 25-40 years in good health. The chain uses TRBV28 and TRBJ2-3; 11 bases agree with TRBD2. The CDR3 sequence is CASSSTSGSVYTQYF. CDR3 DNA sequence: TGTGCCAGCAGCTCAACTAGCGGGAGTGTTTATACGCAGTATTTT.